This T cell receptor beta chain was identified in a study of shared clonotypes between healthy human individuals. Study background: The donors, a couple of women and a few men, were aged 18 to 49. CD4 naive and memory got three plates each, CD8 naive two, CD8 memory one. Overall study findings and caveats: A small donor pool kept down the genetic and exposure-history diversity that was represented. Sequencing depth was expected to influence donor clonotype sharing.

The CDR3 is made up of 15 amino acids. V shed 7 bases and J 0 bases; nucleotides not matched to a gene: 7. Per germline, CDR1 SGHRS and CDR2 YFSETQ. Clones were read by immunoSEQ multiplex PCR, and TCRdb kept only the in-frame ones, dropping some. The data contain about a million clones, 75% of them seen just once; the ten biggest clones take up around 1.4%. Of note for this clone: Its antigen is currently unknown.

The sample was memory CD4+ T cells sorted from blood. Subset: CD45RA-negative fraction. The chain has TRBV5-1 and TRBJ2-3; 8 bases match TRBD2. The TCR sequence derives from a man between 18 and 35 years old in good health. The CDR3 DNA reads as TGCGCCAGCTGGCGGGGCGGGGGGAGCACAGATACGCAGTATTTT. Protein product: CASWRGGGSTDTQYF.